Sequencing of this TCR beta chain was carried out in a study of shared clonotypes between healthy human individuals. V lost 6 bases to trimming and J lost 1 base, with 16 bases between them. Germline assignment: CDR1 WNHNN and CDR2 SYGVQD (reference sequence). The CDR3 runs 15 residues. Repertoires were generated with immunoSEQ multiplex PCR, while TCRdb's copy carries only in-frame clones and drops some. The table has approximately 2.3 million clones, 85% to 95% seen once. The rearrangement uses TRBV10-1 and TRBJ2-7, with D possibly called TRBD1 or TRBD2 (5 bases each). This receptor was identified in a man between 18 and 35 years old in good health. Some clones in this sample may be carry-over from other donors' samples. The sequenced sample was naive CD4+ T cells from PBMCs. Subset denoted: CD45RA+ positively selected. CDR3 region: CASSPGREPSYEQYF. The CDR3 DNA is TGCGCCAGCAGCCCGGGACGGGAACCTTCCTACGAGCAGTACTTC.